The clone carrying this T cell receptor (beta chain) was observed a single time. Its specificity is not known. This specimen includes other DNA sequences encoding the same CDR3. These data are taken from a study of shared clonotypes between healthy human individuals. Study context: Every donor yielded three CD4 naive, three CD4 memory, two CD8 naive and one CD8 memory plate.

Study-level results: With few donors, the genetic and exposure-history diversity represented was limited.

The CDR3 is 15 amino acids. V was pared by 9 bases and J by 0 bases, with 17 bases between. Per germline, CDR1 MGHDK and CDR2 SYGVNS. CD45RO-negative cells were positively selected for CCR7, leaving out terminally differentiated effector memory CD45RA+ cells. Repertoires were generated with immunoSEQ multiplex PCR, while TCRdb's copy carries only in-frame clones and drops some. The data contain around 1.9 million clones, 93% of them singletons. This sequence originates from a man younger than 35 in good health. Some clones in this sample may be carry-over from other donors' samples. The rearrangement uses TRBV25-1 and TRBJ2-5, with D unresolved. Material for sequencing was naive CD8+ T cells from PBMCs. The CDR3 DNA is TGTGCCAGTAAGCGTTGTCGGGCATACCAAGAGACCCAGTACTTC. Encoded protein: CASKRCRAYQETQYF. Complete variable domain (other parts from reference TRBV25-1 and TRBJ2-5): EADIYQTPRYLVIGTGKKITLECSQTMGHDKMYWYQQDPGMELHLIHYSYGVNSTEKGDLSSESTVSRIRTEHFPLTLESARPSHTSQYLCASKRCRAYQETQYFGPGTRLLVL.